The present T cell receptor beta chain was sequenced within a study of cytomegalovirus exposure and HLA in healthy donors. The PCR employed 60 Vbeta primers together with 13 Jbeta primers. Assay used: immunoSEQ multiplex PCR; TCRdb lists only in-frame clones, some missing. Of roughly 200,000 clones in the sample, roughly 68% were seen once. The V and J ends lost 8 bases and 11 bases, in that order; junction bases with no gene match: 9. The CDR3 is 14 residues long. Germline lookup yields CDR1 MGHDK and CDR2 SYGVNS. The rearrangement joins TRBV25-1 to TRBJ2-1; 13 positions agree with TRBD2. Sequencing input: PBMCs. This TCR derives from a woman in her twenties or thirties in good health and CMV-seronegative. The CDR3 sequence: CASARLAGGRKQFF. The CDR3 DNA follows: TGTGCCAGCGCCAGACTAGCGGGAGGTAGAAAGCAGTTCTTC. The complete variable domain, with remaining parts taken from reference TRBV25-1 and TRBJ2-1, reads EADIYQTPRYLVIGTGKKITLECSQTMGHDKMYWYQQDPGMELHLIHYSYGVNSTEKGDLSSESTVSRIRTEHFPLTLESARPSHTSQYLCASARLAGGRKQFFGPGTRLTVL.